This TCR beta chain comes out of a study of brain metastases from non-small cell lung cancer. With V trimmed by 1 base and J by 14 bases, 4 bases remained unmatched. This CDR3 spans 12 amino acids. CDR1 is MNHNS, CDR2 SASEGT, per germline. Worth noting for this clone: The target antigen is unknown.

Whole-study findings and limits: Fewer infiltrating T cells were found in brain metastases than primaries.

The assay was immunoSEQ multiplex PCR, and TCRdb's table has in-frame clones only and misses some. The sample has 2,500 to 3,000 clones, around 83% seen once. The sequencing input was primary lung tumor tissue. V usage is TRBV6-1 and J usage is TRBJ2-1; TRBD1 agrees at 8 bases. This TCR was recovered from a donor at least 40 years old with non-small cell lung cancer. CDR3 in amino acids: CASSEDWTGKFF. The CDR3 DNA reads TGTGCCAGCAGTGAAGATTGGACAGGGAAGTTCTTC.